What follows describes a single T cell receptor (beta chain). What it binds is not known. Clones were read by immunoSEQ multiplex PCR, and TCRdb kept only the in-frame ones, dropping some. Of 30,000 or so clones listed, approximately 87% are singletons. The data belong to a study of lymphopenia after photon versus proton radiotherapy. The CDR3 spans 11 residues. The V gene lost 6 bases and the J gene lost 4 bases, with 7 bases spanning the gap. Germline V lookup: CDR1 DFQATT, CDR2 SNEGSKA (reference sequence). Whole-study findings and limits: Post-nadir diversity loss with photons came from oligoclonal expansion, particularly CD8+ Temra cells. Under photons, naive T cells and diversity fell while effector/memory populations rose. Better survival with proton therapy was suggested as possible, not demonstrated. In patients who died, overall survival fell as post-nadir TCR diversity dropped more.

The chain combines TRBV20-1 with TRBJ1-3; D gene unclear. The receptor was derived from a woman aged 60-70 years with cholangiocarcinoma. Some clones in this sample may be carry-over from other donors' samples. The sequencing here drew on peripheral blood, taken from a patient treated with proton-based radiotherapy. CDR3 DNA sequence: TGCAGTGCCCGTTCCGGAAACACCATATATTTT. It specifies CSARSGNTIYF.